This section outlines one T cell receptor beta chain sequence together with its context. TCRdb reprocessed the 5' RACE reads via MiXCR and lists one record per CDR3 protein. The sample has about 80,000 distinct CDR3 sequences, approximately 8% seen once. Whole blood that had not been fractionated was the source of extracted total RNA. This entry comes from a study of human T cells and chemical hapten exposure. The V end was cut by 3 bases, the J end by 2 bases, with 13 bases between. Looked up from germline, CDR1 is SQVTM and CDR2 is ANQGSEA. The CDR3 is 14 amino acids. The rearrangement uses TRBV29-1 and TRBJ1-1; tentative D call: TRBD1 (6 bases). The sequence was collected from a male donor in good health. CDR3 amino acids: CSVDGGRLNTEAFF. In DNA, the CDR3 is TGCAGCGTTGATGGGGGGCGGTTAAACACTGAAGCTTTCTTT. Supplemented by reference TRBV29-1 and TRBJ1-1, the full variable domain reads SAVISQKPSRDICQRGTSLTIQCQVDSQVTMMFWYRQQPGQSLTLIATANQGSEATYESGFVIDKFPISRPNLTFSTLTVSNMSPEDSSIYLCSVDGGRLNTEAFFGQGTRLTVV.